Each of the 30 T cell receptor beta chains below was sequenced from the same sample in a study of CD8 T cells in Susac syndrome. RNA, at about 0.45 to 1 ug, was reverse transcribed with random hexamers. MiXCR, run by TCRdb on the immunoSEQ multiplex PCR reads, gives a single entry per CDR3 protein. The sample holds a few hundred thousand distinct CDR3 sequences, approximately 81% seen once. The sample was CD8+ T cells from PBMCs. The receptors originated from a human donor with multiple sclerosis.

This chain uses TRBV30 with TRBJ1-1, with 7 bases that match TRBD1. Germline V lookup: CDR1 GTSNPN, CDR2 SVGIG (reference sequence). CDR3 length: 14 amino acids. V was clipped by 3 bases and J by 4 bases; unmatched bases: 8. The CDR3 protein is CAWRLQGSGTEAFF. The CDR3 DNA sequence: TGTGCCTGGAGGCTACAGGGGTCAGGCACTGAAGCTTTCTTT.

This clonotype was observed a few times. The chain is built from TRBV5-4 and TRBJ2-1; 8 nucleotides agree with TRBD2. V was clipped by 1 base and J by 4 bases; unmatched bases: 4. This CDR3 has 15 amino acids. Germline V gene data show CDR1 as SGHNT and CDR2 as YYREEE (reference sequence). The CDR3 DNA sequence: TGTGCCAGCAGCTTGAAGCGGGAGACGTACAATGAGCAGTTCTTC. Translation: CASSLKRETYNEQFF.

This chain links TRBV7-9 with TRBJ2-7; no firm D call. The germline V and J ends were trimmed by 5 bases and 3 bases, with 20 bases remaining between them. Germline lookup yields CDR1 SEHNR and CDR2 FQNEAQ (reference sequence). This CDR3 comprises 16 residues. The CDR3 reads CASSARHRAPVYEQYF. As DNA, the CDR3 is TGTGCCAGCAGCGCCAGGCACCGGGCTCCAGTCTACGAGCAGTACTTC.

V is TRBV5-6 and J is TRBJ2-1; TRBD2 matches 7 bases. J gave up 14 bases and V 2 bases, and 7 bases lay outside the gene matches. The CDR3 is 12 amino acids. The germline gives CDR1 SGHDT, CDR2 YYEEEE. The CDR3 region is CASSFTSGGEFF. DNA of the CDR3: TGTGCCAGCAGCTTTACCTCGGGGGGAGAGTTCTTC.

J is TRBJ2-1 and V is TRBV7-9; 10 nucleotides match TRBD2. The CDR3 loop spans 17 amino acids. Germline values: CDR1 SEHNR, CDR2 FQNEAQ (reference sequence). V shed 4 bases, J shed 8 bases, and the junction held 14 bases outside the gene matches. As DNA, the CDR3 is TGTGCCAGCAGCTCAGGCGTCGAACTAGCGGGACGGCATGAGCAGTTCTTC. It codes for CASSSGVELAGRHEQFF.

This clonotype was found once. This sequence joins TRBV9 and TRBJ1-4; no clear D. The germline V gene has CDR1 SGDLS and CDR2 YYNGEE. CDR3 length equals 16 residues. V was trimmed by 0 bases and J by 0 bases, leaving 9 bases between them. CDR3 protein: CASSVDSLATNEKLFF. CDR3 nucleotide sequence: TGTGCCAGCAGCGTAGACAGCCTTGCAACTAATGAAAAACTGTTTTTT.

The chain couples TRBV28 to TRBJ1-2; 8 bases agree with TRBD1. In germline, CDR1 is MDHEN, CDR2 SYDVKM. The J segment lost 2 bases and the V segment lost 6 bases, leaving 11 bases of the junction unmatched. The CDR3 covers 16 residues. In DNA, the CDR3 is TGTGCCAGCAGATCAATTTGGACAGGGAGCAACTATGGCTACACCTTC. Residues: CASRSIWTGSNYGYTF.

The rearrangement joins TRBV27 to TRBJ2-1, with TRBD2 matching 9 bases. The germline gives CDR1 MNHEY, CDR2 SMNVEV (reference sequence). Trimming cost V 11 bases and J 10 bases; bases outside gene matches: 15. This CDR3 region has 14 residues. The DNA for the CDR3 is TGTGCCGCCGGACGACTAGCGGCCTCCACGGAGCAGTTCTTC. Translating gives CAAGRLAASTEQFF.

V usage is TRBV14 and J usage is TRBJ2-7, with D unclear. Trimming stripped 0 bases from V and 3 bases from J, with 15 bases between. Germline CDR1 is SGHDN and CDR2 is FVKESK. The CDR3 extends over 16 amino acids. As DNA, the CDR3 is TGTGCCAGCAGCCAAGATGTAGTCAGGCCGAACTACGAGCAGTACTTC. Translating it yields CASSQDVVRPNYEQYF.

The chain joins TRBV27 to TRBJ2-7; 9 bases fit TRBD2. CDR3 length: 15 amino acids. Losses at the gene ends were 7 bases for V and 3 bases for J; bases not matched to a gene: 10. In germline, CDR1 is MNHEY, CDR2 SMNVEV (reference sequence). The CDR3 sequence is CASTYSGSSLYEQYF. The CDR3 nucleotides read TGTGCCAGCACCTATAGCGGGAGCTCCCTCTACGAGCAGTACTTC.

V is TRBV4-1 and J is TRBJ2-7, with 11 nucleotides matching TRBD2. This CDR3 is 15 amino acids long. Germline V gene data show CDR1 as MGHRA and CDR2 as YSYEKL. V dropped 2 bases and J dropped 2; count of bases not matched to a gene: 2. The CDR3 reads CASSQSTSGTYEQYF. The CDR3, as DNA: TGCGCCAGCAGCCAATCGACTAGCGGGACCTACGAGCAGTACTTC.

The V call is TRBV27, the J call TRBJ2-5, with D possibly called TRBD1 or TRBD2 (6 bases each). This CDR3 spans 13 amino acids. In germline, CDR1 is MNHEY, CDR2 SMNVEV (reference sequence). The V end lost 8 bases, the J end lost 0 bases, and 10 bases lay between the germline ends. The CDR3 nucleotides are TGTGCCAGCGGCGGGACACACCAAGAGACCCAGTACTTC. Amino acids: CASGGTHQETQYF.

There are a few counts of this clonotype. V and J are TRBV6-2 or TRBV6-3 and TRBJ2-7, with D hard to call. Germline-derived CDR1 and CDR2 are MNHEY and SVGEGT. The CDR3 covers 14 residues. Between the trimmed V and J ends, which lost 2 bases and 3 bases, there was a span of 11 bases. CDR3 region: CASSYQQTLYEQYF. In nucleotides, the CDR3 is TGTGCCAGCAGTTACCAGCAGACCCTCTACGAGCAGTACTTC.

This chain joins TRBV11-2 and TRBJ2-5, with TRBD2 matching 8 bases. Per the germline V gene, CDR1 is SGHAT and CDR2 is FQNNGV. With V trimmed by 3 bases and J by 0 bases, 3 bases remained unmatched. This CDR3 spans 15 amino acids. The CDR3 nucleotides read TGTGCCAGCAGCTTTTGGGGACTAGACCAAGAGACCCAGTACTTC. It encodes CASSFWGLDQETQYF.

J is TRBJ1-5 and V is TRBV12-3 or TRBV12-4; a possible D gene is TRBD1 (5 bases). The CDR3 runs 15 residues. The V gene lost 6 bases and the J gene lost 5 bases, with 17 bases spanning the gap. CDR3 region: CASRPRGWVDQPQHF. As DNA, the CDR3 is TGTGCCAGCAGGCCACGGGGGTGGGTAGATCAGCCCCAGCATTTT.

The chain is built from TRBV5-1 and TRBJ2-1; D is unresolved. CDR3 length: 16 residues. With 0 bases removed from V and 0 bases from J, the gap between germline ends came to 10 bases. The V gene's germline CDR1 is SGHRS and CDR2 YFSETQ. The CDR3 spells CASSLEPTDSYNEQFF. CDR3 DNA: TGCGCCAGCAGCTTGGAGCCGACCGACTCCTACAATGAGCAGTTCTTC.

The chain has TRBV27 and TRBJ2-7, with a weak D call TRBD1 (5 bases). V gave up 2 bases and J gave up 6 bases, with 8 bases separating them. Germline loops: CDR1 MNHEY, CDR2 SMNVEV (reference sequence). The CDR3 contains 12 residues. The CDR3, as DNA: TGTGCCAGCAGTTTAAACAGGTTCGAGCAGTACTTC. Encoded protein: CASSLNRFEQYF.

The genes are TRBV3-1 and TRBJ1-2, with TRBD1 as a possible D gene (6 bases). Trimming left V 5 bases short and J 3 bases short, with 19 bases between. CDR1 is LGHDT and CDR2 is YNNKEL in the germline V gene (reference sequence). The CDR3 loop spans 16 amino acids. The CDR3 loop is CASSGQNRGYYYGYTF. CDR3 coding DNA: TGTGCCAGCAGCGGACAGAATCGGGGCTACTACTATGGCTACACCTTC.

The chain is built from TRBV5-6 and TRBJ1-2, with a possible D match to TRBD1 (5 bases). The germline V gene has CDR1 SGHDT and CDR2 YYEEEE. CDR3 length: 15 amino acids. The V and J ends lost 4 bases and 7 bases respectively, with 20 bases between them. The chain's CDR3 is CASSLMGRVLGGYTF. The CDR3 nucleotides are TGTGCCAGCAGCCTGATGGGCAGGGTGTTGGGTGGCTACACCTTC.

The chain joins TRBV28 to TRBJ2-1; D is unresolved. Germline V gives CDR1 MDHEN, CDR2 SYDVKM. The CDR3 runs 14 residues. V was cut by 6 bases and J by 5 bases, with 14 bases left in between. DNA for the CDR3: TGTGCCAGCAGCCTCCCAGAAGGACACAATGAGCAGTTCTTC. Protein: CASSLPEGHNEQFF.

As to this clonotype: The junction shows a germline mismatch at one end, possibly a read error. V gene TRBV4-1 combines with J gene TRBJ2-7, with TRBD2 as a possible D gene (6 bases). The CDR3 totals 15 residues. CDR1 is MGHRA, CDR2 YSYEKL, per germline. The CDR3 sequence is CASSQSLAATYEQYF. The CDR3 DNA reads as TGCGCCAGCAGCCAGAGCTTAGCGGCGACCTACGAGCAGTATTTC.

This clonotype appeared once. The rearrangement links TRBV27 to TRBJ2-7; D is unresolved. CDR3 length equals 14 residues. Per germline, CDR1 MNHEY and CDR2 SMNVEV (reference sequence). Trimming shortened V by 7 bases and J by 5 bases, and 18 bases separated the two germline ends. The CDR3 spells CASNPYSTKNEQYF. CDR3 coding DNA: TGTGCCAGCAACCCCTATTCCACAAAGAACGAGCAGTACTTC.

This chain's CDR3 is CASSLEATPRYEQYF. CDR3 nucleotide sequence: TGTGCCAGCAGCTTAGAAGCGACTCCCAGATACGAGCAGTACTTC. The chain employs TRBV11-2 and TRBJ2-7; D not resolved. Looked up from germline, CDR1 is SGHAT and CDR2 is FQNNGV. Trimming took 0 bases from V and 4 from J, leaving 13 bases between them. This CDR3 has 15 amino acids.

The J gene is TRBJ2-1, the V gene TRBV6-1; 7 positions agree with TRBD2. Unmatched junction bases numbered 10, after V lost 2 bases and J lost 6 bases. CDR1 and CDR2 (germline): MNHNS, SASEGT. This CDR3 has 16 amino acids. The CDR3 DNA is TGTGCCAGCAGTGAAACAAAGGGAGCGGGGAGCAATGAGCAGTTCTTC. Its translation is CASSETKGAGSNEQFF.

The chain employs TRBV30 and TRBJ1-5; D uncertain. Germline CDR1 is GTSNPN and CDR2 is SVGIG (reference sequence). V lost 1 base, J lost 3 bases, and 10 bases lay in between. This CDR3 spans 14 amino acids. The CDR3 here is CAWSAEQDNQPQHF. CDR3 in DNA: TGTGCCTGGAGTGCTGAGCAGGACAATCAGCCCCAGCATTTT.

This clonotype was observed a handful of times. The CDR3 region is CASRDVYGRGYEQYF. DNA for the CDR3: TGTGCCAGCAGGGACGTATACGGCAGGGGCTACGAGCAGTACTTC. The chain has TRBV27 and TRBJ2-7; TRBD1 might be the D (6 bases). Germline loops: CDR1 MNHEY, CDR2 SMNVEV (reference sequence). The CDR3 sequence is 15 residues long. V gave up 6 bases and J gave up 3 bases, with 18 bases separating them.

This clonotype was recorded once. The rearrangement links TRBV20-1 to TRBJ2-3; 9 bases map to TRBD2. Trimming at V came to 4 bases and at J to 2 bases, leaving 10 bases not matched to a gene. The CDR3 length is 16 residues. Germline V gene data show CDR1 as DFQATT and CDR2 as SNEGSKA (reference sequence). This chain's CDR3 is CSATTGLAEYTDTQYF. CDR3 bases: TGCAGTGCTACCACGGGACTAGCAGAATACACAGATACGCAGTATTTT.

The chain joins TRBV11-2 to TRBJ2-1; D unclear. The CDR3 sequence is 13 residues long. Trimming left V 3 bases short and J 3 bases short, with 6 bases between. The germline CDR1 and CDR2 sequences are SGHAT and FQNNGV. The CDR3: CASSFGDYNEQFF. As DNA, the CDR3 is TGTGCCAGCAGCTTTGGGGACTACAATGAGCAGTTCTTC.

The chain uses TRBV3-1 and TRBJ2-7; 8 nucleotides agree with TRBD2. Trimming at V came to 0 bases and at J to 1 base, leaving 8 bases not matched to a gene. In germline, CDR1 is LGHDT, CDR2 YNNKEL (reference sequence). The CDR3 loop spans 17 amino acids. This CDR3 reads CASSQDRSGRISYEQYF. The CDR3 DNA follows: TGTGCCAGCAGCCAAGATCGGAGCGGGAGAATATCCTACGAGCAGTACTTC.

The chain is built from TRBV6-1 and TRBJ2-6; a possible D gene is TRBD1 (6 bases). CDR1 and CDR2 from the germline V gene are MNHNS and SASEGT. The CDR3 contains 15 residues. Trimming removed 6 bases from V and 1 base from J, with 10 bases in between. As DNA, the CDR3 is TGTGCCAGCAGAGTACAGGGATCTGGGGCCAACGTCCTGACTTTC. Translated: CASRVQGSGANVLTF.